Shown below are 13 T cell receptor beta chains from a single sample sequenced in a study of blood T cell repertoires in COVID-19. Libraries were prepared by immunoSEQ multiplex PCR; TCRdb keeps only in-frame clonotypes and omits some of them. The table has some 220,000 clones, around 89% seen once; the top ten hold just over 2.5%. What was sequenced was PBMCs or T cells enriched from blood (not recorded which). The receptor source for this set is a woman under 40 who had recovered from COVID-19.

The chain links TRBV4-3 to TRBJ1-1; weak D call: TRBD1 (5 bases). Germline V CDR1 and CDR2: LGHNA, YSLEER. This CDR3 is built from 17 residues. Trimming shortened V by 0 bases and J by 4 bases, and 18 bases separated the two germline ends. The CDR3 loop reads CASSQDRVGDGGTEAFF. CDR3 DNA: TGCGCCAGCAGCCAAGATCGTGTGGGCGACGGGGGCACTGAAGCTTTCTTT.

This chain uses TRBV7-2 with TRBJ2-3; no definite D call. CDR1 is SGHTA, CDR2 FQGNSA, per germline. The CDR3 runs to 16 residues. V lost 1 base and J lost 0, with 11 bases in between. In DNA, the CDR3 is TGTGCCAGCAGCTTAGGTTCGGGTACTAGCACAGATACGCAGTATTTT. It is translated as CASSLGSGTSTDTQYF. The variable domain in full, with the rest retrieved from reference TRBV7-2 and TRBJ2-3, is GAGVSQSPSNKVTEKGKDVELRCDPISGHTALYWYRQSLGQGLEFLIYFQGNSAPDKSGLPSDRFSAERTGGSVSTLTIQRTQQEDSAVYLCASSLGSGTSTDTQYFGPGTRLTVL.

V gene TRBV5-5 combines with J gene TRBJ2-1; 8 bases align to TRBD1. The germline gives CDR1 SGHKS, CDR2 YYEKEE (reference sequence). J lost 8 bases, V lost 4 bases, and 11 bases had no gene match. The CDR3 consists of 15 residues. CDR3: CASSPDRVILDEQFF. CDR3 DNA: TGTGCCAGCAGCCCGGACAGGGTAATTTTAGATGAGCAGTTCTTC.

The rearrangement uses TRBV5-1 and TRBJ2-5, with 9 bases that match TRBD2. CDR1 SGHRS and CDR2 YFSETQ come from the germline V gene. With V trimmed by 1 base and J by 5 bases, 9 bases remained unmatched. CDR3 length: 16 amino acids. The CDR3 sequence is CASSLQGGGAGETQYF. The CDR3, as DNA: TGCGCCAGCAGCTTGCAAGGCGGGGGGGCCGGGGAGACCCAGTACTTC.

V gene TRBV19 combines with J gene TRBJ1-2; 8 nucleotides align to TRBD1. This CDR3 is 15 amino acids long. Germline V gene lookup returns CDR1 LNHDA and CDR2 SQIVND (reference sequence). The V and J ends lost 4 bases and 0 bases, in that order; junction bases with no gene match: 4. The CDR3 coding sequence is TGTGCCAGTAGTACACAGGGGGAGACTAACTATGGCTACACCTTC. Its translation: CASSTQGETNYGYTF.

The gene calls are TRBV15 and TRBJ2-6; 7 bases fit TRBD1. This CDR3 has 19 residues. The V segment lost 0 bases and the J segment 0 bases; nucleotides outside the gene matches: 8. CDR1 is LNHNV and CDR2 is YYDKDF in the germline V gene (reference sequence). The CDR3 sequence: CATSRDLGTASSGANVLTF. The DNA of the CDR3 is TGTGCCACCAGCAGAGATCTGGGGACAGCTAGCTCTGGGGCCAACGTCCTGACTTTC.

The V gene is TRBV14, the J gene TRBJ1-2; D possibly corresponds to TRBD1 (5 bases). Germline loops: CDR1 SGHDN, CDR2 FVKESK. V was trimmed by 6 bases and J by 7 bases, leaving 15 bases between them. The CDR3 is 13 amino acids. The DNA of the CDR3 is TGTGCCAGCAGGCCTACAGGCAGGAGTGGCTACACCTTC. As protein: CASRPTGRSGYTF.

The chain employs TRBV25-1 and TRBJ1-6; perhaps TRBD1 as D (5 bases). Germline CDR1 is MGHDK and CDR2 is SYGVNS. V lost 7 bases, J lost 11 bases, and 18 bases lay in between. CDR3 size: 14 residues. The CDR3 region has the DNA TGTGCCAGCAACGCTGGCAGGGAAGTGGCACCCCTCCACTTT. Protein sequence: CASNAGREVAPLHF.

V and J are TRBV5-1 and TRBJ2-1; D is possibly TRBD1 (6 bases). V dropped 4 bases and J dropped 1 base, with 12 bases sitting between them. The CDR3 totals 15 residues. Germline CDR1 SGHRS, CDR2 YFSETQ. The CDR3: CASSPDRISYNEQFF. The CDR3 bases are TGCGCCAGCAGCCCCGACAGGATTTCCTACAATGAGCAGTTCTTC.

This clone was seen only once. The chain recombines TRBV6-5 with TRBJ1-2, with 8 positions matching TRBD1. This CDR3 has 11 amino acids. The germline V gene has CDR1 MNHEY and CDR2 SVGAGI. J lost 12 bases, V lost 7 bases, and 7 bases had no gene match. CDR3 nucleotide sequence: TGTGCCAGCATGGACAGGGAGGCCCACACCTTC. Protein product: CASMDREAHTF.

The CDR3 bases are TGTGCCAGCAGCCCACCAGCGGGGCGACATACGCAGTATTTT. The encoded protein is CASSPPAGRHTQYF. The chain links TRBV7-2 to TRBJ2-3, with 7 positions matching TRBD2. Per the germline V gene, CDR1 is SGHTA and CDR2 is FQGNSA. V gave up 5 bases and J gave up 7 bases; unmatched junction bases: 9. The CDR3 sequence is 14 residues long.

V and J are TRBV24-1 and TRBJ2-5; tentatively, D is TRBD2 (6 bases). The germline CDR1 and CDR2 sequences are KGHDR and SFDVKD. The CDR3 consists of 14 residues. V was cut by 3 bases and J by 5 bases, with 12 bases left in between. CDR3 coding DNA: TGTGCCACCAGTGATGGGCGGGGAGGTGAGACCCAGTACTTC. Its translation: CATSDGRGGETQYF.

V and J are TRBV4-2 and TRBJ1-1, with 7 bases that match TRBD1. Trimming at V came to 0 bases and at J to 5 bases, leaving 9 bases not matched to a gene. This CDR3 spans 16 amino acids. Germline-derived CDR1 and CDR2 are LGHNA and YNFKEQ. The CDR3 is CASSQEISQGETEAFF. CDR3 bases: TGTGCCAGCAGCCAAGAGATCAGCCAGGGGGAAACTGAAGCTTTCTTT.